The 11 T cell receptor beta chains listed next were all sequenced from one sample in a study of cytomegalovirus exposure and HLA in healthy donors. It was with 60 Vbeta and 13 Jbeta primers that the PCR ran. Produced via immunoSEQ multiplex PCR; TCRdb's table is partial and in-frame only. The data hold 90,000 to 120,000 clones, with 74% observed a single time. The sample was PBMCs. These receptors all come from a woman between 40 and 50 years old in good health and CMV-seropositive.

This clone has more than one count but fewer than ten. The V gene is TRBV6-5, the J gene TRBJ1-1, with TRBD1 as a possible D gene (5 bases). The V end was cut by 0 bases, the J end by 3 bases, with 11 bases between. Germline CDR1 MNHEY, CDR2 SVGAGI. The CDR3 spans 15 residues. CDR3 region: CASSYSGQTDTEAFF. CDR3 nucleotide sequence: TGTGCCAGCAGTTACTCGGGGCAGACTGACACTGAAGCTTTCTTT.

This rearrangement joins TRBV12-5 to TRBJ1-2; unclear D gene. V lost 1 base and J lost 5, with 8 bases in between. CDR1 and CDR2 from the germline V gene are LGHNT and FRNRAP. CDR3 length: 13 amino acids. CDR3: CASGLDGLYGYTF. The CDR3 DNA follows: TGTGCTAGTGGTTTGGATGGGCTGTATGGCTACACCTTC.

This clone was counted only a few times. The CDR3 sequence: CASSRGEDEKLFF. The CDR3 nucleotides are TGTGCCAGCAGTCGAGGGGAGGATGAAAAACTGTTTTTT. This chain uses TRBV6-1 with TRBJ1-4; tentatively, D is TRBD1 (5 bases). This CDR3 region has 13 residues. V was pared by 5 bases and J by 6 bases, with 10 bases between. CDR1 is MNHNS, CDR2 SASEGT, per germline.

This chain uses TRBV6-1 with TRBJ2-6, with D unresolved. This CDR3 is 14 amino acids long. Looked up from germline, CDR1 is MNHNS and CDR2 is SASEGT. The germline V and J ends were trimmed by 4 bases and 2 bases, with 6 bases remaining between them. CDR3 nucleotides: TGTGCCAGCAGTGCCAGTCCTGGGGCCAACGTCCTGACTTTC. Protein product: CASSASPGANVLTF.

This clone has at least ten counts. The chain couples TRBV29-1 to TRBJ1-2; no reliable D call. The germline CDR1 and CDR2 sequences are SQVTM and ANQGSEA. Trimming left V 0 bases short and J 0 bases short, with 8 bases between. The CDR3 totals 14 residues. Written as DNA, the CDR3 is TGCAGCGTTGAAGAGGTTACATCTAACTATGGCTACACCTTC. Encoded protein: CSVEEVTSNYGYTF.

Written as DNA, the CDR3 is TGTGCCAGCAGCCCCGGGTTTCTTAGCAGAGCTTTCTTT. This encodes CASSPGFLSRAFF. V and J are TRBV14 and TRBJ1-1, with unresolved D. The CDR3 runs to 13 residues. The germline CDR1 and CDR2 sequences are SGHDN and FVKESK. V shed 4 bases and J shed 10 bases, with 16 bases lying between them.

The rearrangement joins TRBV10-3 to TRBJ2-2; TRBD2 might be the D (5 bases). CDR3 length equals 15 residues. Germline loops: CDR1 ENHRY, CDR2 SYGVKD. Trimming pared 6 bases from V and 8 bases from J, leaving 19 bases between. The CDR3 bases are TGTGCCATCAGCGACGCGGCGGGTAAAACTGGGGAGCTGTTTTTT. Translation gives CAISDAAGKTGELFF.

This chain joins TRBV29-1 and TRBJ2-7; possibly TRBD1 for D (5 bases). The ends were cut back, 6 bases at V and 3 bases at J, with 9 bases in the middle. The CDR3 extends over 11 amino acids. Germline CDR1 is SQVTM and CDR2 is ANQGSEA. The CDR3 coding sequence is TGCAGCGTGAAGGGGAACTACGAGCAGTACTTC. Protein sequence: CSVKGNYEQYF.

This chain joins TRBV19 and TRBJ1-1; TRBD1 matches 8 bases. CDR1 is LNHDA and CDR2 is SQIVND in the germline V gene (reference sequence). There are 16 residues in the CDR3. Trimming removed 4 bases from V and 1 base from J; junction bases left unmatched: 8. This CDR3 is CASSTYWTGTNTEAFF. The CDR3, as DNA: TGTGCCAGTAGTACCTACTGGACAGGGACGAACACTGAAGCTTTCTTT.

The rearrangement uses TRBV4-2 and TRBJ2-6; 9 positions agree with TRBD1. Per the germline V gene, CDR1 is LGHNA and CDR2 is YNFKEQ. The CDR3 covers 19 residues. The V segment lost 1 base and the J segment 3 bases; nucleotides outside the gene matches: 10. CDR3 nucleotide sequence: TGTGCCAGCAGCCAAGTTGGGACAGGGTCGAGAGGTGGGGCCAACGTCCTGACTTTC. Encoded protein: CASSQVGTGSRGGANVLTF.

The chain recombines TRBV2 with TRBJ1-5, with D possibly matching TRBD1 (6 bases). V shed 6 bases and J shed 5 bases, with 17 bases lying between them. The CDR3 loop spans 15 amino acids. CDR1 SNHLY and CDR2 FYNNEI come from the germline V gene. Written as DNA, the CDR3 is TGTGCCAGCAGCCCGGACAGCCCATGGGATCAGCCCCAGCATTTT. Protein product: CASSPDSPWDQPQHF.